This T cell receptor beta chain was identified during a study of OX40 agonist ivuxolimab in advanced cancers. Germline V gene sequence: CDR1 SGDLS, CDR2 YYNGEE. With 0 bases removed from V and 12 bases from J, the gap between germline ends came to 10 bases. The CDR3 sequence is 12 residues long. The assay was immunoSEQ multiplex PCR, and TCRdb's table has in-frame clones only and misses some. In the table there are about 14,000 clones, roughly 71% of which are singletons. The rearrangement joins TRBV9 to TRBJ2-1; possible D gene TRBD2, 6 bases. The TCR sequence derives from an adult with an advanced solid tumor such as melanoma, head and neck, liver or kidney cancer. The sequencing used CD4+ or CD8+ T cells sorted from blood, collected in a trial of the OX40 agonist ivuxolimab. The CDR3 DNA is TGTGCCAGCAGCGTAGGCGGGGCAGGGCAGTTCTTC. Translation: CASSVGGAGQFF.